The T cell receptor (beta chain) under discussion was sequenced for a study of cytomegalovirus exposure and HLA in healthy donors. The study, taken as a whole, reports: In vitro work confirmed that a few CMV-associated chains recognize CMV antigens. TCR clusters originating in the first cohort tended to co-occur in the 120 validation repertoires, according to a later analysis. Diagnosis of cytomegalovirus status made by the classifier reportedly showed high specificity and sensitivity.

This clone was recorded a few times. Its antigen is not known. The donors were in the 120-subject validation cohort, distinct from the roughly 670-subject first cohort. The CDR3 spans 16 residues. In germline, CDR1 is SGHRS, CDR2 YFSETQ. V was shortened by 0 bases and J by 0 bases, with 10 bases between the two germline ends. The data were produced by immunoSEQ multiplex PCR, yet TCRdb's version contains in-frame clones alone and is incomplete. The repertoire holds around 190,000 clones, with roughly 81% as singletons. The source of this sequence is a woman younger than 45 in good health and CMV-seronegative. J is TRBJ1-3 and V is TRBV5-1; weak D call: TRBD1 (5 bases). The sample was PBMCs. The CDR3 here is CASSLGGANSGNTIYF. Here the CDR3 DNA reads TGCGCCAGCAGCTTGGGTGGGGCGAACTCTGGAAACACCATATATTTT.